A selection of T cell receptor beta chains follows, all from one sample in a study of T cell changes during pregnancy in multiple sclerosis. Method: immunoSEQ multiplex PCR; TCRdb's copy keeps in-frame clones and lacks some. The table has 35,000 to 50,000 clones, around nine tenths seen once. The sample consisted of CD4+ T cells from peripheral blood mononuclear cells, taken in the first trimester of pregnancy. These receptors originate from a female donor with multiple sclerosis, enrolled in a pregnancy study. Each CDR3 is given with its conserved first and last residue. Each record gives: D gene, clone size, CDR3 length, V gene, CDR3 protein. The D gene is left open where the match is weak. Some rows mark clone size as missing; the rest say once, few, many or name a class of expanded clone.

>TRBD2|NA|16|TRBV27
CASSFTSGSNTGELFF
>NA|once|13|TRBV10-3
CAISQGAEGTIYF
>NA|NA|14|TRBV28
CASSQRTENTEAFF
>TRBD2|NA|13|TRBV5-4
CASSLWGGSEQFF
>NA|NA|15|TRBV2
CASSLGRSNTGELFF
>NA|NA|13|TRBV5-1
CASSLARIETQYF
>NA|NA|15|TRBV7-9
CASSLGQSGTDTQYF
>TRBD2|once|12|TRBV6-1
CASRLAADEQFF
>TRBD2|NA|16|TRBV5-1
CASSSDSSGRAGELFF
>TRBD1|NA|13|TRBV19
CASMDRVSYEQYF
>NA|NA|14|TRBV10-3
CAISESGKVGELFF
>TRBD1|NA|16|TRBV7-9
CASSQSGQGRSGELFF
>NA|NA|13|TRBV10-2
CASSKTEFKGYTF
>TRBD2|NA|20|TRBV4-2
CASSRANILAGIANTGELFF
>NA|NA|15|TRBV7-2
CASSLEGAGGHEQYF
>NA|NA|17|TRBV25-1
CASSESGRANMNTEAFF
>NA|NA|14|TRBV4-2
CASSQAATNEKLFF
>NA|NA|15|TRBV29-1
CSVATSGGDNQPQHF
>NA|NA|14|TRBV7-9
CASSLAGRGYGYTF
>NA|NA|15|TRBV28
CASSFASGMGYGYTF
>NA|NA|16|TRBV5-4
CASQPGGGRNTGELFF
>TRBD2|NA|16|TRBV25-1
CASSLRREGPGDEQFF
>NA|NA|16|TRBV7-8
CASSLDVGTSRTEAFF
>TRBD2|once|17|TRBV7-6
CASSLVGLAGFYNEQFF
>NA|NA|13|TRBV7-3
CASSLDSRNEQFF
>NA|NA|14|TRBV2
CASSQDSGNQPQHF
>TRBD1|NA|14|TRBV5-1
CASSVGQGDQPQHF
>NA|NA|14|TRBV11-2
CASSSHRGGETQYF
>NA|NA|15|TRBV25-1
CASSEFGGAVAEAFF
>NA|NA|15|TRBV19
CAVYPAGPGEGEQFF
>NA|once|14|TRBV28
CASRNPQGVGPQHF
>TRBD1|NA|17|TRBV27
CASSPGTGVIGSYEQYF
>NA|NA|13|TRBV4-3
CASSQNTRGSAFF
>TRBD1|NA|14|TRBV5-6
CASSLGGTEAGAFF
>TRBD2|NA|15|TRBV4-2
CASSLAGLANYEQYF
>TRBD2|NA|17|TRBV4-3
CASSQVSGGPNYNEQFF
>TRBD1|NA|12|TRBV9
CASSPPGGEQFF
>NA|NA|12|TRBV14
CASSQMWTEQYF
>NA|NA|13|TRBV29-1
CSVKTGQNSPLHF
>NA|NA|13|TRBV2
CASSETIGNTIYF
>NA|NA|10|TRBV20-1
CSASTDTQYF
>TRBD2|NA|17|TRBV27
CASSLRLAGVTTYEQYF
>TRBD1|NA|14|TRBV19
CASSIPGQTYEQYF
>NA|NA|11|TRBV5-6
CASSLAGGYTF
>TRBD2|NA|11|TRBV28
CASGRGAEQFF
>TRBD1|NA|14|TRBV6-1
CASRGQAVGNTIYF
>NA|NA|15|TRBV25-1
CASSEGVRARETQYF
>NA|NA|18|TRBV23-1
CASSQTPTILSGANVLTF
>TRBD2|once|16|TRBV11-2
CASSRGTSGILGTQYF
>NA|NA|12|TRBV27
CASSSRGEVQYF
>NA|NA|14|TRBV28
CASSLPGGLNEQFF
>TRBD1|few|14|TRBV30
CAWVRDRGYNEQFF